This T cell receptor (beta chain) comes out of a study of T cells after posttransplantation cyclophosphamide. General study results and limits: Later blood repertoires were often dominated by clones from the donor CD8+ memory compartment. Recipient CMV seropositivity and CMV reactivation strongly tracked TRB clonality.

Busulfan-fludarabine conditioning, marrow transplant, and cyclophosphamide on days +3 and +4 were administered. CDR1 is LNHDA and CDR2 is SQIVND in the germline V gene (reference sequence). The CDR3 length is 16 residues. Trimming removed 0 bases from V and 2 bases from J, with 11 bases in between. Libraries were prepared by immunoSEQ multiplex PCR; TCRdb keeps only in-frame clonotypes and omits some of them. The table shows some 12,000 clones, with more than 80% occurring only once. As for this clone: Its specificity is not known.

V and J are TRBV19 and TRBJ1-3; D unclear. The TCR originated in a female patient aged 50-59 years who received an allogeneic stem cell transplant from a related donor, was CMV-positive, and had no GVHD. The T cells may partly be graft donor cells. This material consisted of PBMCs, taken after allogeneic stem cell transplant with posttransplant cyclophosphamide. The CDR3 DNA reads TGTGCCAGTAGTATAGATCGCGCGTTCCCTGGAAACACCATATATTTT. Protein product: CASSIDRAFPGNTIYF.